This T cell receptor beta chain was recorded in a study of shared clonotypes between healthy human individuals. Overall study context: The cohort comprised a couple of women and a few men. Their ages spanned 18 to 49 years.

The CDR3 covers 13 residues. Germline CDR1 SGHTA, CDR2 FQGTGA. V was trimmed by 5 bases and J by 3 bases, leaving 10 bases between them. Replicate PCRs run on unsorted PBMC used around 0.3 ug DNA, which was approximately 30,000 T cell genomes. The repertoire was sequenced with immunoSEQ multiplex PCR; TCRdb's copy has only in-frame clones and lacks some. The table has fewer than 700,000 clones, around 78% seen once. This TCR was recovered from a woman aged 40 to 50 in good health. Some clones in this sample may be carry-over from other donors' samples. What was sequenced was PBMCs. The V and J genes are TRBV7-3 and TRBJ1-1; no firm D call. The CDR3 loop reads CASSRRADTEAFF. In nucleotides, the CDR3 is TGTGCCAGCAGCCGACGAGCTGACACTGAAGCTTTCTTT.